This T cell receptor beta chain appears in the sequencing data of a study of graft-versus-host responses after intestinal transplantation. Study at large: Transplant recipients had multivisceral, liver-intestinal, or isolated intestinal grafts. Study results and limitations: The presence of high graft-versus-host to host-versus-graft clonal ratios in allografts characterized patients with graft-donor T cell macrochimerism.

Germline assignment: CDR1 MGHRA and CDR2 YSYEKL. V shed 0 bases and J shed 2 bases, with 14 bases lying between them. The CDR3 loop spans 16 amino acids. As concerns this clone: The antigen is not known.

Assay used: immunoSEQ multiplex PCR; TCRdb lists only in-frame clones, some missing. The table has under 100,000 clones, 80% to 95% seen once; the top ten hold around 0.44%. The sequence was collected from a human donor who was the organ donor for an intestinal transplant. This rearrangement joins TRBV4-1 to TRBJ2-7; D gene unclear. The material sequenced was unstimulated CD8+ T cells sorted from spleen or lymph node cells, taken before transplant. In DNA form, the CDR3 reads TGCGCCAGCAGCCAAGAATGGCTGACTTTAACCTACGAGCAGTACTTC. Translation gives CASSQEWLTLTYEQYF.